The 22 T cell receptor beta chains listed next were all sequenced from one sample in a study of shared clonotypes between healthy human individuals. The repertoire was sequenced with immunoSEQ multiplex PCR; TCRdb's copy has only in-frame clones and lacks some. The table lists about 110,000 clones, about 71% of them singletons, with about 24% in the top ten. Sequenced material: memory CD8+ T cells sorted from blood. Specified subset: CD45RO+ cells pooled with CCR7-negative TemRA cells. These receptors were collected from a woman in her twenties or thirties in good health.

This chain joins TRBV25-1 and TRBJ1-2; D is unresolved. Germline V gene sequence: CDR1 MGHDK, CDR2 SYGVNS. Trimming took 4 bases from V and 7 from J, leaving 4 bases between them. This CDR3 has 10 residues. The CDR3 DNA is TGTGCCAGCAGTGGAGTTGGCTACACCTTC. The encoded protein is CASSGVGYTF.

V usage is TRBV6-1 and J usage is TRBJ2-5; D not resolved. The DNA matches TRBJ2-7 better at its end, which makes the J call doubtful. Germline V gene data show CDR1 as MNHNS and CDR2 as SASEGT. The CDR3 is 13 residues long. DNA of the CDR3: TGTGCCAGCAGTGAAGCAGCCGGCTACGAGCAGTACTTC. It codes for CASSEAAGYEQYF.

The chain links TRBV7-9 to TRBJ2-7, with TRBD1 identical over 9 bases. CDR1 and CDR2 (germline): SEHNR, FQNEAQ (reference sequence). After removal of 6 bases from V and 4 bases from J, the junction contained 7 bases not matched to a gene. The CDR3 is made up of 14 amino acids. The CDR3, as DNA: TGTGCCAGCAGTCTCGGCGGGACAGGGTACGAGCAGTACTTC. This encodes CASSLGGTGYEQYF.

This clone was counted a few times. This sequence joins TRBV19 and TRBJ1-2; no definite D call. Trimming removed 3 bases from V and 0 bases from J, with 11 bases in between. The germline CDR1 and CDR2 sequences are LNHDA and SQIVND (reference sequence). This CDR3 spans 15 amino acids. The CDR3 region has the DNA TGTGCCAGTAGTATTTGGGCAGCCTCTAACTATGGCTACACCTTC. It is translated as CASSIWAASNYGYTF.

The chain joins TRBV27 to TRBJ1-5; 11 bases map to TRBD1. Losses at the gene ends were 6 bases for V and 5 bases for J; bases not matched to a gene: 6. This CDR3 contains 15 residues. The germline CDR1 and CDR2 sequences are MNHEY and SMNVEV (reference sequence). The CDR3 loop is CASSPGTGGDQPQHF. In nucleotides, the CDR3 is TGTGCCAGCAGCCCAGGGACAGGGGGAGATCAGCCCCAGCATTTT.

The chain combines TRBV28 with TRBJ2-1; no clear D. Germline V gene sequence: CDR1 MDHEN, CDR2 SYDVKM. The CDR3 covers 14 residues. Trimming left V 3 bases short and J 0 bases short, with 6 bases between. The CDR3 sequence: CASSLGFSYNEQFF. The CDR3 DNA sequence: TGTGCCAGCAGTTTGGGGTTCTCCTACAATGAGCAGTTCTTC.

This clone was seen more than once but under ten times. This chain uses TRBV9 with TRBJ2-3; D is undetermined. With 4 bases removed from V and 0 bases from J, the gap between germline ends came to 24 bases. The length of the CDR3 is 19 residues. CDR1 is SGDLS and CDR2 is YYNGEE in the germline V gene. The CDR3 here is CASSPHGWAATSSTDTQYF. CDR3 sequence (DNA): TGTGCCAGCAGCCCACATGGTTGGGCTGCAACCTCTAGCACAGATACGCAGTATTTT.

The chain links TRBV5-8 to TRBJ1-1, with a weak D call TRBD1 (5 bases). V was clipped by 1 base and J by 0 bases, with 7 bases between them. Germline values: CDR1 SGHTS, CDR2 YDEGEE. This CDR3 region has 14 residues. The CDR3 DNA reads TGTGCCAGCAGCTTGATGGACATGAACACTGAAGCTTTCTTT. This codes for CASSLMDMNTEAFF.

The genes are TRBV13 and TRBJ2-7, with 9 positions matching TRBD2. This CDR3 region has 14 residues. V shed 4 bases, J shed 2 bases, and the junction held 3 bases outside the gene matches. Germline CDR1 PRHDT, CDR2 FYEKMQ (reference sequence). CDR3 sequence: CASSSTSGTYEQYF. DNA for the CDR3: TGTGCCAGCAGCTCGACTAGCGGTACCTACGAGCAGTACTTC.

This chain links TRBV4-1 with TRBJ2-5; no clear D. Trimming took off 1 base at V and 0 bases at J, with 9 bases between the two ends. Per germline, CDR1 MGHRA and CDR2 YSYEKL. There are 15 residues in the CDR3. The CDR3 nucleotides read TGCGCCAGCAGCCAAGCACGACTGTACCAAGAGACCCAGTACTTC. Translated, it gives CASSQARLYQETQYF.

This clone was detected ten times or more. V and J are TRBV4-2 and TRBJ2-2; 9 nucleotides line up with TRBD2. The junction had 6 bases not matched to a gene; V was cut back by 0 bases and J by 4 bases. CDR3 length: 17 amino acids. Looked up from germline, CDR1 is LGHNA and CDR2 is YNFKEQ. CDR3 sequence reads: CASSQDLAGEVTGELFF. CDR3 coding DNA: TGTGCCAGCAGCCAAGACTTAGCGGGAGAGGTCACCGGGGAGCTGTTTTTT.

This rearrangement joins TRBV28 to TRBJ2-7; 9 bases are a match to TRBD1. Germline V gene sequence: CDR1 MDHEN, CDR2 SYDVKM. V dropped 6 bases and J dropped 7; count of bases not matched to a gene: 10. The CDR3 totals 14 residues. CDR3 amino acids: CASSPIQGAREQYF. Here the CDR3 DNA reads TGTGCCAGCAGCCCTATACAGGGGGCGAGGGAGCAGTACTTC.

V usage is TRBV28 and J usage is TRBJ2-7; D may be TRBD1 or TRBD2 (5 bases each). The germline gives CDR1 MDHEN, CDR2 SYDVKM. V lost 8 bases and J lost 3, with 17 bases in between. The CDR3 covers 14 residues. CDR3: CASGRPGPSYEQYF. The DNA of the CDR3 is TGTGCCAGCGGCCGACCGGGACCAAGCTACGAGCAGTACTTC.

This clone was seen a few times. The chain has TRBV10-1 and TRBJ2-5; 13 nucleotides align to TRBD2. The V segment lost 0 bases and the J segment 5 bases; nucleotides outside the gene matches: 6. Germline CDR1 and CDR2: WNHNN and SYGVQD (reference sequence). The CDR3 runs to 17 residues. DNA of the CDR3: TGCGCCAGCAGTGAGTCGAGACTAGCGGGAGGATGGGAGACCCAGTACTTC. This gives the protein CASSESRLAGGWETQYF.

This chain joins TRBV5-1 and TRBJ1-1; tentatively, D is TRBD1 (6 bases). Trimming shortened V by 5 bases and J by 4 bases, and 9 bases separated the two germline ends. Germline CDR1 reads SGHRS; CDR2 reads YFSETQ. This CDR3 is built from 12 residues. CDR3 DNA sequence: TGCGCCAGCAGTCCACAGGGCACTGAAGCTTTCTTT. Amino acid sequence: CASSPQGTEAFF.

The chain links TRBV28 to TRBJ2-5; 9 nucleotides align to TRBD1. Per germline, CDR1 MDHEN and CDR2 SYDVKM. V shed 5 bases, J shed 3 bases, and the junction held 25 bases outside the gene matches. The CDR3 runs to 21 residues. CDR3 sequence reads: CASSTPGTGRFRGEPKETQYF. CDR3 coding DNA: TGTGCCAGCAGTACCCCCGGGACAGGGAGGTTTCGTGGAGAGCCTAAAGAGACCCAGTACTTC.

The chain carries TRBV27 and TRBJ1-1; possibly TRBD1 for D (6 bases). From germline, CDR1 is MNHEY and CDR2 SMNVEV (reference sequence). This CDR3 comprises 18 residues. V dropped 0 bases and J dropped 5 bases, with 22 bases sitting between them. The CDR3 region is CASSLSWGKGGAGTEAFF. CDR3 coding DNA: TGTGCCAGCAGTTTATCATGGGGAAAGGGGGGGGCGGGAACTGAAGCTTTCTTT.

The rearrangement uses TRBV7-9 and TRBJ2-5; possible D gene TRBD1, 6 bases. The assigned J gene may be wrong: the sequence end matches TRBJ2-7 better. Germline values: CDR1 SEHNR, CDR2 FQNEAQ (reference sequence). CDR3 length: 15 residues. CDR3 region: CASSSLFGTFYEQYF. CDR3 nucleotides: TGTGCCAGCAGCTCCTTGTTCGGGACATTCTACGAGCAGTACTTC.

A few counts support this clone. This chain joins TRBV5-1 and TRBJ2-7; 10 bases align to TRBD2. Germline V gene lookup returns CDR1 SGHRS and CDR2 YFSETQ. This CDR3 spans 13 amino acids. V gave up 4 bases and J gave up 7 bases; unmatched junction bases: 5. The CDR3 sequence: CASSLLLAGEQYF. The CDR3 bases are TGCGCCAGCAGCCTACTACTAGCGGGGGAGCAGTACTTC.

On this clone: This sequence is one base from a far larger clone and is likely a read error. This sequence joins TRBV5-4 and TRBJ2-3; D is undetermined. V was clipped by 0 bases and J by 6 bases, with 17 bases between them. The germline gives CDR1 SGHNT, CDR2 YYREEE (reference sequence). The CDR3 is made up of 16 amino acids. DNA of the CDR3: TGTGCCAGCAGCTTGGAGCCGCTCAATCCCCTGGATACGCAGTATTTT. Amino acids: CASSLEPLNPLDTQYF.

To note about this clone: A read error is the likely source, as a far larger clone sits one nucleotide away. The same CDR3 also results from other DNA sequences found in this sample. This chain links TRBV9 with TRBJ1-1; D is undetermined. This CDR3 has 13 amino acids. Germline CDR1 reads SGDLS; CDR2 reads YYNGEE. V shed 0 bases and J shed 5 bases, with 8 bases lying between them. The CDR3 reads CASSVAWGTEAFF. In nucleotides, the CDR3 is TGTGCCAGCAGCGTAGCGTGGGGAACTGAAGCTTTCTTT.

The CDR3 is CASSVATGYYEQYF. In nucleotides, the CDR3 is TGTGCCAGCAGCGTAGCGACAGGGTACTACGAGCAGTACTTC. The V call is TRBV9, the J call TRBJ2-7, with 7 bases matching TRBD1. The CDR3 loop spans 14 amino acids. V was clipped by 0 bases and J by 3 bases; unmatched bases: 3. Germline loops: CDR1 SGDLS, CDR2 YYNGEE.